Below, 22 T cell receptor beta chains from the same sample are listed, as sequenced in a study of regulatory T cells in long-lasting Graves disease. Arm-PCR of CDR3 regions with iRepertoire HTBI primers generated TCR beta libraries. Using its own MiXCR run on the multiplex PCR reads, TCRdb lists one record per CDR3 protein. The sample has nearly 350,000 distinct CDR3 sequences, roughly a fifth seen once. The time point is: persistent/refractory GD, antithyroid drugs over 5 years with positive TRAb. From RNA extracted from PBMCs, the TCR library was made. The sample in question was peripheral blood mononuclear cells (PBMCs), obtained when the disease was refractory, from a patient treated with antithyroid drugs. These receptors originate from a female donor with Graves disease.

In this sample, this clonotype turned up a few times. The chain joins TRBV28 to TRBJ1-2; possible D gene TRBD1, 6 bases. This CDR3 is built from 12 residues. CDR1 and CDR2 (germline): MDHEN, SYDVKM. Trimming removed 6 bases from V and 8 bases from J, with 13 bases in between. CDR3 in amino acids: CASSTGSRGYTF. In DNA form, the CDR3 reads TGTGCCAGCAGCACAGGGAGTCGGGGCTACACCTTC.

This clonotype occurred a few times. The genes are TRBV12-3 or TRBV12-4 and TRBJ2-3; the D is unclear. The CDR3 length is 11 residues. Trimming removed 5 bases at V and 4 bases at J, with 4 bases between. The chain's CDR3 is CASSQADTQYF. The CDR3 region has the DNA TGTGCCAGCAGTCAGGCAGATACGCAGTATTTT.

The chain carries TRBV6-1 and TRBJ1-2; no definite D call. CDR1 and CDR2 from the germline V gene are MNHNS and SASEGT. The CDR3 is made up of 13 amino acids. Trimming stripped 6 bases from V and 4 bases from J, with 12 bases between. DNA for the CDR3: TGTGCCAGCAGAGATAATTCCCTCTATGGCTACACCTTC. This codes for CASRDNSLYGYTF.

In its sample, this clonotype was seen a few times. The rearrangement links TRBV11-3 to TRBJ1-2; 8 nucleotides align to TRBD1. The CDR3 loop spans 17 amino acids. The ends lost 5 bases at V and 5 bases at J; junction bases unmatched: 16. CDR1 and CDR2 from the germline V gene are SGHNT and YENEEA. In nucleotides, the CDR3 is TGTGCCAGCAGCGGAACAGGGGGAGCTAAACAAATTTATGGCTACACCTTC. Residues: CASSGTGGAKQIYGYTF.

As concerns this clonotype: A read error likely explains this, since a far larger clone differs by one base. The chain combines TRBV7-8 with TRBJ1-2; 7 bases line up with TRBD1. CDR3 length: 13 amino acids. Germline CDR1 is SGHVS and CDR2 is FQNEAQ. The CDR3 nucleotides read TGTGCCAGCAGCCGGACAGGAAACTATGACTACACCTTC. This codes for CASSRTGNYDYTF. The full variable domain, rest sourced from reference TRBV7-8 and TRBJ1-2, is GAGVSQSPRYKVAKRGQDVALRCDPISGHVSLFWYQQALGQGPEFLTYFQNEAQLDKSGLPSDRFFAERPEGSVSTLKIQRTQQEDSAVYLCASSRTGNYDYTFGSGTRLTVV.

This clonotype was counted at least ten times. This chain uses TRBV19 with TRBJ1-1; D is undetermined. V dropped 3 bases and J dropped 0 bases, with 8 bases sitting between them. Germline CDR1 and CDR2: LNHDA and SQIVND (reference sequence). The CDR3 consists of 14 residues. The CDR3 DNA follows: TGTGCCAGTAGTATTGGTAACATGAACACTGAAGCTTTCTTT. Translation: CASSIGNMNTEAFF.

This chain connects TRBV20-1 to TRBJ1-6, with 11 bases that match TRBD1. V lost 2 bases to trimming and J lost 7 bases; unmatched junction nucleotides: 13. In germline, CDR1 is DFQATT, CDR2 SNEGSKA (reference sequence). This CDR3 contains 18 residues. The CDR3 sequence is CSARFPGTGGFQNSPLHF. In DNA, the CDR3 is TGCAGTGCTAGATTCCCCGGGACAGGGGGGTTCCAAAATTCACCCCTCCACTTT.

This clonotype showed up just a few times. J is TRBJ2-1 and V is TRBV11-2; D is possibly TRBD2 (5 bases). The V gene lost 2 bases and the J gene lost 12 bases, with 11 bases spanning the gap. Germline assignment: CDR1 SGHAT and CDR2 FQNNGV. The length of the CDR3 is 12 residues. The CDR3, as DNA: TGTGCCAGCAGCTTACTCGGTGAGGGGCAGTTCTTC. The encoded protein is CASSLLGEGQFF.

CDR3 protein: CASKGARSRAYEQYF. In nucleotides, the CDR3 is TGTGCCTCGAAGGGGGCGAGGAGCAGGGCCTACGAGCAGTACTTC. The chain has TRBV30 and TRBJ2-7; 7 bases align to TRBD1. J gave up 2 bases and V 7 bases, and 14 bases lay outside the gene matches. The germline V gene has CDR1 GTSNPN and CDR2 SVGIG (reference sequence). This CDR3 spans 15 amino acids.

Many counts were recorded for this clonotype. This chain joins TRBV7-2 and TRBJ1-4; D remains unclear. The CDR3 runs 14 residues. CDR1 and CDR2 from the germline V gene are SGHTA and FQGNSA. V lost 6 bases and J 10 bases, leaving 18 bases between the germline ends. CDR3: CASSQEEFGVKLFF. The CDR3 DNA reads as TGTGCCAGCAGTCAAGAAGAATTTGGTGTAAAACTGTTTTTT.

This clonotype was seen many times. The chain links TRBV5-1 to TRBJ2-4; D might be TRBD1 or TRBD2, each matching 5 bases. CDR1 is SGHRS, CDR2 YFSETQ, per germline. Trimming removed 1 base at V and 0 bases at J, with 20 bases between. The CDR3 sequence is 19 residues long. The CDR3 coding sequence is TGCGCCAGCAGCTTGACCTGGGACCGCCGAAGCCTAGCCAAAAACATTCAGTACTTC. Amino acid sequence: CASSLTWDRRSLAKNIQYF. Using reference TRBV5-1 and TRBJ2-4 for the parts outside the CDR3, the full variable domain is KAGVTQTPRYLIKTRGQQVTLSCSPISGHRSVSWYQQTPGQGLQFLFEYFSETQRNKGNFPGRFSGRQFSNSRSEMNVSTLELGDSALYLCASSLTWDRRSLAKNIQYFGAGTRLSVL.

In the case of this clonotype: This may stem from a read error, because a much larger clone lies one nucleotide away. The chain recombines TRBV6-1 with TRBJ1-2, with D possibly TRBD1 on 6 matching bases. Germline assignment: CDR1 MNHNS and CDR2 SASEGT. This CDR3 is 15 amino acids long. CDR3 sequence reads: CASSGWTVNRYGYTF. The CDR3 coding sequence is TGCGCCAGCAGTGGATGGACAGTAAATCGCTATGGCTACACCTTC.

This clonotype was detected ten times or more. V and J are TRBV3-1 and TRBJ2-5; 9 bases match TRBD2. With 0 bases clipped from V and 4 bases from J, the junction kept 15 bases outside the gene matches. Germline loops: CDR1 LGHDT, CDR2 YNNKEL (reference sequence). CDR3 length equals 19 residues. The CDR3 sequence: CASSQDRLAGRWLIETQYF. The CDR3 DNA is TGTGCCAGCAGCCAAGATAGGCTAGCGGGAAGGTGGCTGATAGAGACCCAGTACTTC.

With regard to this clonotype: A much larger clone differs by one base, so this may be a read error. This rearrangement joins TRBV6-1 to TRBJ2-7; TRBD2 aligns across 11 bases. Germline assignment: CDR1 MNHNS and CDR2 SASEGT. The CDR3 consists of 13 residues. V shed 11 bases and J 2 bases; nucleotides not matched to a gene: 5. As DNA, the CDR3 is TGTGCCCCCGGGACTAGCGGTACCTACGAGCAGTACTTC. Protein: CAPGTSGTYEQYF.

This clonotype was counted a single time. The CDR3 nucleotides are TGTGCCAGCAAAGGGGGCGCTTTAGAAGAAAAACTGTTTTTT. This gives the protein CASKGGALEEKLFF. The rearrangement uses TRBV12-3 or TRBV12-4 and TRBJ1-4, with TRBD1 matching over 7 bases. This CDR3 spans 14 amino acids. With 7 bases clipped from V and 8 bases from J, the junction kept 10 bases outside the gene matches.

The rearrangement uses TRBV25-1 and TRBJ1-1, with D uncertain. Germline CDR1 reads MGHDK; CDR2 reads SYGVNS. The ends were cut back, 3 bases at V and 1 base at J, with 12 bases in the middle. The CDR3 totals 15 residues. The CDR3 region is CASSDEGMWNTEAFF. CDR3 in DNA: TGTGCCAGCAGTGATGAGGGAATGTGGAACACTGAAGCTTTCTTT.

This clonotype came up a few times. The V and J genes are TRBV15 and TRBJ2-1, with D possibly matching TRBD2 (6 bases). This CDR3 is built from 15 residues. V was pared by 9 bases and J by 9 bases, with 24 bases between. Looked up from germline, CDR1 is LNHNV and CDR2 is YYDKDF (reference sequence). This chain's CDR3 is CATQGSASASGEQFF. DNA of the CDR3: TGTGCCACTCAGGGATCGGCTAGCGCGTCCGGTGAGCAGTTCTTC.

Worth noting for this clonotype: A much larger clone sits a single nucleotide away, making a read error possible. J is TRBJ1-4 and V is TRBV12-3 or TRBV12-4; D not certain. The CDR3 sequence is 15 residues long. The CDR3 spells CASSPQVATNEKLSF. CDR3 sequence (DNA): TGTGCCAGCAGTCCCCAGGTGGCAACTAATGAAAAACTGTCTTTT.

V is TRBV5-1 and J is TRBJ2-7; D gene uncertain. V dropped 0 bases and J dropped 6 bases, with 16 bases sitting between them. The germline gives CDR1 SGHRS, CDR2 YFSETQ. There are 15 residues in the CDR3. CDR3 DNA sequence: TGCGCCAGCAGCTTGGCCAATGCGGCAATAGGCGAGCAGTACTTC. It is translated as CASSLANAAIGEQYF.

Turning to this clonotype: A far bigger clonotype differs at one base, so this is likely a read error. The chain couples TRBV6-4 to TRBJ2-5, with 9 nucleotides matching TRBD1. Trimming took 7 bases from V and 4 from J; bases not matched to a gene: 7. The CDR3 runs to 14 residues. In germline, CDR1 is MRHNA, CDR2 SNTAGT. The CDR3 here is CASIRQGEAETQYF. For the CDR3, the DNA is TGTGCCAGCATCAGACAGGGGGAGGCAGAGACCCAGTACTTC.

This clonotype was detected many times. V usage is TRBV6-2 or TRBV6-3 and J usage is TRBJ1-5; no reliable D call. This CDR3 comprises 16 residues. Looked up from germline, CDR1 is MNHEY and CDR2 is SVGEGT. V was shortened by 4 bases and J by 4 bases, with 17 bases between the two germline ends. For the CDR3, the DNA is TGTGCCAGCAGTTCCCTCACCCGATCGGGTAATCAGCCCCAGCATTTT. Translating it yields CASSSLTRSGNQPQHF.

This clonotype was counted ten times or more. The gene calls are TRBV7-3 and TRBJ1-2, with D hard to call. CDR3 length: 13 amino acids. The V and J ends lost 9 bases and 0 bases respectively, with 11 bases between them. The germline V gene encodes CDR1 SGHTA and CDR2 FQGTGA. The chain's CDR3 is CARRPRANYGYTF. CDR3 nucleotide sequence: TGTGCCAGACGACCTAGGGCTAACTATGGCTACACCTTC.